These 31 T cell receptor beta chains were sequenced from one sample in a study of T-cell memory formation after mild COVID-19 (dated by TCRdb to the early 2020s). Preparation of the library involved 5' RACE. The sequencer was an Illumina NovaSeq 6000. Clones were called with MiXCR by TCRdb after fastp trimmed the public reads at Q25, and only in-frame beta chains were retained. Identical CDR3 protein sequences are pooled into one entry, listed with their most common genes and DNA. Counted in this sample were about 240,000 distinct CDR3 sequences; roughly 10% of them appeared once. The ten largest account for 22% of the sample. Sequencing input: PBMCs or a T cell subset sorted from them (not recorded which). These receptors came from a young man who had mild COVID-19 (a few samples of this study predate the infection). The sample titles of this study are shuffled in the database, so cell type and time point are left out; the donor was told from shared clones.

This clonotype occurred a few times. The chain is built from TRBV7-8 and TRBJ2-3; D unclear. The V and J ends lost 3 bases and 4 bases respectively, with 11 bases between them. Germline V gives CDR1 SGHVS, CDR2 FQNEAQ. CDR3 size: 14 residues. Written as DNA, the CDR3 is TGTGCCAGCAGCTTTACACGGGTGTCAGATACGCAGTATTTT. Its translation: CASSFTRVSDTQYF.

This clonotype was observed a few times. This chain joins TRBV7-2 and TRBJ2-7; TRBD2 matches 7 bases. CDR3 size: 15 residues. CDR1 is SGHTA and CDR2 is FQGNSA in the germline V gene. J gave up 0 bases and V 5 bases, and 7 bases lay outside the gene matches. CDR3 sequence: CASSPRAGPSYEQYF. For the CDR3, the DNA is TGTGCCAGCAGCCCGCGAGCGGGGCCCTCCTACGAGCAGTACTTC. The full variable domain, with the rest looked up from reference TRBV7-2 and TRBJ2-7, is GAGVSQSPSNKVTEKGKDVELRCDPISGHTALYWYRQSLGQGLEFLIYFQGNSAPDKSGLPSDRFSAERTGGSVSTLTIQRTQQEDSAVYLCASSPRAGPSYEQYFGPGTRLTVT.

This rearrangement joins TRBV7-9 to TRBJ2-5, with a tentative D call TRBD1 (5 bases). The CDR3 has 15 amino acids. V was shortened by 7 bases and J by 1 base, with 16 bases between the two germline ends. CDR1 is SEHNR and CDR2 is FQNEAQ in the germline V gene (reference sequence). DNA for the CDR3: TGTGCCAGCACGGCGTTAGACAGCTTCCAAGAGACCCAGTACTTC. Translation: CASTALDSFQETQYF.

The DNA of the CDR3 is TGTGCCAGCAGTTACGGGGGGACATCAAGCCAGCCCCAGCATTTT. Its protein product is CASSYGGTSSQPQHF. The chain combines TRBV6-2 or TRBV6-3 with TRBJ1-5, with D perhaps TRBD1 (6 bases). The CDR3 runs 15 residues. The germline V gene has CDR1 MNHEY and CDR2 SVGEGT. V lost 2 bases, J lost 7 bases, and 15 bases lay in between.

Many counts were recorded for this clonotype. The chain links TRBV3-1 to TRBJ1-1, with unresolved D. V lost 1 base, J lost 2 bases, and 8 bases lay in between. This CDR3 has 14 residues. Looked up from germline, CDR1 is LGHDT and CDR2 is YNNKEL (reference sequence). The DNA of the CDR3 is TGTGCCAGCAGCCAAGTCGCATCAAACACTGAAGCTTTCTTT. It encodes CASSQVASNTEAFF.

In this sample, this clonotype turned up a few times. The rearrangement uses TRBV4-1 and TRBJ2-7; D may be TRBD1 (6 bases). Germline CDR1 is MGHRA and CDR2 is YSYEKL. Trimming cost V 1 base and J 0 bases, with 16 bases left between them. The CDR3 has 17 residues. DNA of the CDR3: TGCGCCAGCAGCCAAGCTTGGACAGAATTCAGCTCCTACGAGCAGTACGTC. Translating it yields CASSQAWTEFSSYEQYV.

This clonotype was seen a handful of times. The CDR3 DNA sequence: TGTGCCAGCAGCTTAACGGTAGCGGGGGCGAATGAGCAGTTCTTC. Residues: CASSLTVAGANEQFF. The rearrangement links TRBV7-2 to TRBJ2-1, with 9 bases aligning to TRBD2. The CDR3 length is 15 residues. Germline CDR1 reads SGHTA; CDR2 reads FQGNSA. J lost 7 bases, V lost 2 bases, and 6 bases had no gene match.

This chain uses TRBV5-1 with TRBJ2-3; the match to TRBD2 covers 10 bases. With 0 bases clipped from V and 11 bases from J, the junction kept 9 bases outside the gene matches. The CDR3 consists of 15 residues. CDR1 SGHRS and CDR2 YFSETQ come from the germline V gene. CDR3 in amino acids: CASSLASLAGGLQYF. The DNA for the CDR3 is TGCGCCAGCAGCTTGGCCTCGTTAGCGGGGGGTCTGCAGTATTTT.

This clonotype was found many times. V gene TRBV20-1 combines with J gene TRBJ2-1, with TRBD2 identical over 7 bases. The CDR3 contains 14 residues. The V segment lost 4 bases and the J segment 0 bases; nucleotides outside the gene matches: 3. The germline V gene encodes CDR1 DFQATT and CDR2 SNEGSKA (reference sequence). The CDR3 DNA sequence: TGCAGTGCTACAGCGGGGAGCTCCTACAATGAGCAGTTCTTC. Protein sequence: CSATAGSSYNEQFF.

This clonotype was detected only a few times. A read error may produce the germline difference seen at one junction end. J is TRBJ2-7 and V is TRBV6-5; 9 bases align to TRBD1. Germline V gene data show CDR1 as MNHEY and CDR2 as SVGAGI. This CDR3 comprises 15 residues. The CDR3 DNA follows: TGTGCCAGCAGGTACTGGGACAGGGACGGGTCCGAGCAGTACTTC. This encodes CASRYWDRDGSEQYF.

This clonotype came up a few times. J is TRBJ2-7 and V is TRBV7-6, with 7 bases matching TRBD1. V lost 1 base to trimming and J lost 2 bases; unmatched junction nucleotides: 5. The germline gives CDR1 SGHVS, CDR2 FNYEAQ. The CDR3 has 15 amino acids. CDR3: CASSLEGTEAYEQYF. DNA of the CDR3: TGTGCCAGCAGCTTAGAAGGGACAGAGGCCTACGAGCAGTACTTC.

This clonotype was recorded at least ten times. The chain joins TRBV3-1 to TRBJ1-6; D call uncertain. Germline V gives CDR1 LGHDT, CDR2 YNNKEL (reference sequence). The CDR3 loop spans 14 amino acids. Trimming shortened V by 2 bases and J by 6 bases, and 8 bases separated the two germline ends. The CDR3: CASSQMTGNSPLHF. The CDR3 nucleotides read TGTGCCAGCAGCCAAATGACGGGTAATTCACCCCTCCACTTT.

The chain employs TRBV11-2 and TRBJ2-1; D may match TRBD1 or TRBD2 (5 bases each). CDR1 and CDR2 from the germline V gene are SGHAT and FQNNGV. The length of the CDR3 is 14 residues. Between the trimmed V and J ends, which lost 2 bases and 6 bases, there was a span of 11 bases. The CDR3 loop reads CASSLIQGPNEQFF. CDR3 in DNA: TGTGCCAGCAGCTTAATCCAGGGACCCAATGAGCAGTTCTTC. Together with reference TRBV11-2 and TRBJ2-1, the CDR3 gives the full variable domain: EAGVAQSPRYKIIEKRQSVAFWCNPISGHATLYWYQQILGQGPKLLIQFQNNGVVDDSQLPKDRFSAERLKGVDSTLKIQPAKLEDSAVYLCASSLIQGPNEQFFGPGTRLTVL.

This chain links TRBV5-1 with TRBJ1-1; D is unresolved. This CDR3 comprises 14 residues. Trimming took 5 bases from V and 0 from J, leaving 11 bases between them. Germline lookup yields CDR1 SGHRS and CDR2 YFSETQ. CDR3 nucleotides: TGCGCCAGCAGGTTCGGGCTCCTGAACACTGAAGCTTTCTTT. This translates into CASRFGLLNTEAFF.

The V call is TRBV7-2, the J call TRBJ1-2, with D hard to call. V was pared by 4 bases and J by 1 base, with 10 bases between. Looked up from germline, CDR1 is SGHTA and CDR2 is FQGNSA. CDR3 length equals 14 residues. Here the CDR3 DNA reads TGTGCCAGCAGCTCCCTGGAGGGTAACTATGGCTACACCTTC. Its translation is CASSSLEGNYGYTF.

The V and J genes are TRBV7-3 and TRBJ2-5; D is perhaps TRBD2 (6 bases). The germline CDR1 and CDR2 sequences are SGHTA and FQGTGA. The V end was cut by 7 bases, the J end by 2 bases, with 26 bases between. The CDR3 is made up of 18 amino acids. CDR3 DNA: TGTGCCAGCACCCTGCGGGGAGGCCCTTTTTTCCTTCAAGAGACCCAGTACTTC. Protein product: CASTLRGGPFFLQETQYF.

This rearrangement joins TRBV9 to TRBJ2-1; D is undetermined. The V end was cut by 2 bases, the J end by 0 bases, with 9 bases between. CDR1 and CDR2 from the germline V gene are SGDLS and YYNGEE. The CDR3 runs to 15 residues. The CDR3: CASSVLLSSYNEQFF. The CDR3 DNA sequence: TGTGCCAGCAGCGTCCTCCTCAGCTCCTACAATGAGCAGTTCTTC.

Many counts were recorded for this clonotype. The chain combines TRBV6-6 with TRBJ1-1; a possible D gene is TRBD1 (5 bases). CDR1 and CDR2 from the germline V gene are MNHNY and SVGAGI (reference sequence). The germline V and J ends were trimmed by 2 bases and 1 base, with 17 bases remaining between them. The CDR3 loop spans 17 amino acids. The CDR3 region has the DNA TGTGCCAGCAGTTACGGAAATCGGGGCAGGGAGAACACTGAAGCTTTCTTT. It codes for CASSYGNRGRENTEAFF.

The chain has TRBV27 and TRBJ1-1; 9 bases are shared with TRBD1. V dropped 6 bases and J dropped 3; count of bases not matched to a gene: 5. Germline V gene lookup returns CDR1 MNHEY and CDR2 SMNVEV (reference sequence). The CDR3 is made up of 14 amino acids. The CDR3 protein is CASRQGAWDTEAFF. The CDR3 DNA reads TGTGCCAGCAGACAGGGGGCATGGGACACTGAAGCTTTCTTT.

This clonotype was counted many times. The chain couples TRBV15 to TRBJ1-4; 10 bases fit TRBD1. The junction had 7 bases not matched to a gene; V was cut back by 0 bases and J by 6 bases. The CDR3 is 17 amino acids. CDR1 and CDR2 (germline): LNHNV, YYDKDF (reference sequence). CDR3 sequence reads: CATSRDLGQGFDEKLFF. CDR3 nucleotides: TGTGCCACCAGCAGAGATTTGGGACAGGGGTTCGATGAAAAACTGTTTTTT. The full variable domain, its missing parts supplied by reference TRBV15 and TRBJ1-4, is DAMVIQNPRYQVTQFGKPVTLSCSQTLNHNVMYWYQQKSSQAPKLLFHYYDKDFNNEADTPDNFQSRRPNTSFCFLDIRSPGLGDTAMYLCATSRDLGQGFDEKLFFGSGTQLSVL.

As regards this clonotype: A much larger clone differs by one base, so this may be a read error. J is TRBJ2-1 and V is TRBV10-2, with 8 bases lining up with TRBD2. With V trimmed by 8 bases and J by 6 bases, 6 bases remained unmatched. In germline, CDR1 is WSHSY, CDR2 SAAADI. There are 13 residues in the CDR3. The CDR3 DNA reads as TGCGCCAGCCGACGAGCGGGAGTCAATGAGCAGTTCTTC. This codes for CASRRAGVNEQFF.

Written as DNA, the CDR3 is TGTGCCTGGAGTCTTGACTATACGCAGTATTTT. Protein product: CAWSLDYTQYF. V and J are TRBV30 and TRBJ2-3; D not resolved. The CDR3 contains 11 residues. CDR1 and CDR2 (germline): GTSNPN, SVGIG (reference sequence). V gave up 2 bases and J gave up 7 bases, with 7 bases separating them. The whole variable domain, remainder taken from reference TRBV30 and TRBJ2-3, is SQTIHQWPATLVQPVGSPLSLECTVEGTSNPNLYWYRQAAGRGLQLLFYSVGIGQISSEVPQNLSASRPQDRQFILSSKKLLLSDSGFYLCAWSLDYTQYFGPGTRLTVL.

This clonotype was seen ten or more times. The CDR3 is CASMLSDTGELFF. The CDR3 coding sequence is TGTGCCAGCATGTTGTCAGATACCGGGGAGCTGTTTTTT. V usage is TRBV12-3 or TRBV12-4 and J usage is TRBJ2-2; no reliable D call. CDR3 length: 13 amino acids. Between the trimmed V and J ends, which lost 7 bases and 5 bases, there was a span of 11 bases.

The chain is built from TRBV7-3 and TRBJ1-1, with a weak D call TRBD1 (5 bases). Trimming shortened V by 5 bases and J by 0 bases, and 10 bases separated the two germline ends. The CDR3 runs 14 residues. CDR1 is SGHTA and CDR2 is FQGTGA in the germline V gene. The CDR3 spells CASSQTAMNTEAFF. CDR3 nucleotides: TGTGCCAGCAGCCAGACAGCTATGAACACTGAAGCTTTCTTT.

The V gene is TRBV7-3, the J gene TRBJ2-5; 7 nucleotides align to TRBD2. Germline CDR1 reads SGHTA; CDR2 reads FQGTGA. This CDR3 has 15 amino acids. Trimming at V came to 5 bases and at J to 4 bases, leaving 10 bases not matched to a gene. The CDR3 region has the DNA TGTGCCAGCAGCCCGAGCGGGACCCGGGGAGAGACCCAGTACTTC. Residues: CASSPSGTRGETQYF.

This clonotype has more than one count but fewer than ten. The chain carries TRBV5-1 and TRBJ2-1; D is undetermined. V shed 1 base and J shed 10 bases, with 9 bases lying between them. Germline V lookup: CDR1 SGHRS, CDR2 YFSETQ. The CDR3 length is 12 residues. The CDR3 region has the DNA TGCGCCAGCAGCTTGAGGGAAGGCGAGCAGTTCTTC. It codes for CASSLREGEQFF.

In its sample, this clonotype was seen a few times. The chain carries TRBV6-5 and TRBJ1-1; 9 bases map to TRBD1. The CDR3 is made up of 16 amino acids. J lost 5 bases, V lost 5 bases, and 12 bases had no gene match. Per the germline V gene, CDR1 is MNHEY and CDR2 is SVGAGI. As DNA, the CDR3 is TGTGCCAGCAGTACCGACAGGGGGTTTAGTCAAACTGAAGCTTTCTTT. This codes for CASSTDRGFSQTEAFF.

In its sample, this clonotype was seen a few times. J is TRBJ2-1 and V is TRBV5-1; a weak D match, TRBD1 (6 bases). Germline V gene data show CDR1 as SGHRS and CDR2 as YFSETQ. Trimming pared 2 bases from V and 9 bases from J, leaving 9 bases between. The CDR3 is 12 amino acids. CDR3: CASSFRGSEQFF. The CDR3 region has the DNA TGCGCCAGCAGCTTCAGGGGCTCTGAGCAGTTCTTC.

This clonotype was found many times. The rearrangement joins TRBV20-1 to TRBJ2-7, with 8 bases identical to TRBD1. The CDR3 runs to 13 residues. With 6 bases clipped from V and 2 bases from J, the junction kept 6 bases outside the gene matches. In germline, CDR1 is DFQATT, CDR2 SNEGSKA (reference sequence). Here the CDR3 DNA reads TGCAGTGCCGTGGACAGGGCCACCTACGAGCAGTACGTC. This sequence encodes CSAVDRATYEQYV.

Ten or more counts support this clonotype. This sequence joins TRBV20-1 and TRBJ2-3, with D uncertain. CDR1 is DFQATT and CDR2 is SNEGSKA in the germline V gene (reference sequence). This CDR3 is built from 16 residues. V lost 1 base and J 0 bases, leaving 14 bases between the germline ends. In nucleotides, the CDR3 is TGCAGTGCTAGAGGATTCCGTAGGACGAGCACAGATACGCAGTATTTT. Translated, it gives CSARGFRRTSTDTQYF.

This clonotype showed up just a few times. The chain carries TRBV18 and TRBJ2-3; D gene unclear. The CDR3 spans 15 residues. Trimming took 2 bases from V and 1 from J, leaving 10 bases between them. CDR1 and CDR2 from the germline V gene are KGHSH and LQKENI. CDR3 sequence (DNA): TGTGCCAGCTCACCAGGCATTGAACGCACAGATACGCAGTATTTT. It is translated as CASSPGIERTDTQYF.